This T cell receptor (beta chain) was profiled in a study of cytotoxic CD8 clonotypes in ibrutinib-treated CLL. General observations from the study: Public clonotypes occurred uncommonly; on treatment, they contracted or remained stable. Higher clonality was seen at ibrutinib response and a return toward baseline at progression.

Investigators sourced 1.5 to 2 micrograms of genomic DNA from cryopreserved PBMCs for TCR beta libraries. Targeted sequencing depth ranged from 1 in 200,000 to 1 in 1 million T cells. Here immunoSEQ multiplex PCR was the method, and the copy in TCRdb shows in-frame clones only, minus some. This table holds approximately 50,000 clones, about two thirds found once. Germline V gene data show CDR1 as GTSNPN and CDR2 as SVGIG (reference sequence). The CDR3 spans 15 residues. Trimming pared 1 base from V and 1 base from J, leaving 13 bases between. Note on this clone: Antigen: not known.

J is TRBJ1-1 and V is TRBV30, with D possibly being TRBD1 (6 bases). This specimen consisted of PBMCs, obtained after 12 months of ibrutinib treatment. This receptor was taken from a human donor with chronic lymphocytic leukemia. The CDR3 DNA is TGTGCCTGGAGTGGAAAGGACAGTCCGAACACTGAAGCTTTCTTT. This translates into CAWSGKDSPNTEAFF. Using reference TRBV30 and TRBJ1-1 for the parts outside the CDR3, the full variable domain is SQTIHQWPATLVQPVGSPLSLECTVEGTSNPNLYWYRQAAGRGLQLLFYSVGIGQISSEVPQNLSASRPQDRQFILSSKKLLLSDSGFYLCAWSGKDSPNTEAFFGQGTRLTVV.